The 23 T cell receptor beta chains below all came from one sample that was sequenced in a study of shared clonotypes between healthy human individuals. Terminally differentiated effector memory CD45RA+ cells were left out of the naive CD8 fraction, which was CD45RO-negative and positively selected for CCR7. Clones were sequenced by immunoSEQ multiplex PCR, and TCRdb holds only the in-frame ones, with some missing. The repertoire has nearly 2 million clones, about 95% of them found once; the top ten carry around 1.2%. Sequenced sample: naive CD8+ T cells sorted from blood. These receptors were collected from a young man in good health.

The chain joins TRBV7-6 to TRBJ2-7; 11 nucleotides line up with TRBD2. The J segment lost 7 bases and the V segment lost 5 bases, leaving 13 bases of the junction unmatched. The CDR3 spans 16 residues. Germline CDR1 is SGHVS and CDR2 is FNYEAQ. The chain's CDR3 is CASSAGLAERAGEQYF. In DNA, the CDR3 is TGTGCCAGCAGCGCGGGACTAGCGGAGAGGGCAGGAGAGCAGTACTTC.

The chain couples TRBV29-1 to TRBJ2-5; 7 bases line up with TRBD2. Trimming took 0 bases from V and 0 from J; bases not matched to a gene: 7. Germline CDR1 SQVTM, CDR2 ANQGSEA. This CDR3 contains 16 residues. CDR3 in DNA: TGCAGCGTTGAAGAGTTGGCTAGCGGATACCAAGAGACCCAGTACTTC. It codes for CSVEELASGYQETQYF.

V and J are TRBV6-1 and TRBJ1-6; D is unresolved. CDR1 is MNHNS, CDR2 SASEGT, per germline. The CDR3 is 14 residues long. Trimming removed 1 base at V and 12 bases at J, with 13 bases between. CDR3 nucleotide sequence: TGTGCCAGCAGTGAAGAGTTGGGCGGAGGACCCCTCCACTTT. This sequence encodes CASSEELGGGPLHF.

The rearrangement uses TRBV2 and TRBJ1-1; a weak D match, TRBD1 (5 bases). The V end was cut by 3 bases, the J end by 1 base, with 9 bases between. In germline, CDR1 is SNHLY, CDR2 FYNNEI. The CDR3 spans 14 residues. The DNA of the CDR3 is TGTGCCAGCAGTGACCCCAGGGAGAACACTGAAGCTTTCTTT. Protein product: CASSDPRENTEAFF.

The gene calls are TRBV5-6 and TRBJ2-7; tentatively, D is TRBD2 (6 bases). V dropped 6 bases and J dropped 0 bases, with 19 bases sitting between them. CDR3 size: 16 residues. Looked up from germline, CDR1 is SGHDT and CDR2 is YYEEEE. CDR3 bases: TGTGCCAGCACCGCCTTAGCGGACGGAGGCTCCTACGAGCAGTACTTC. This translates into CASTALADGGSYEQYF.

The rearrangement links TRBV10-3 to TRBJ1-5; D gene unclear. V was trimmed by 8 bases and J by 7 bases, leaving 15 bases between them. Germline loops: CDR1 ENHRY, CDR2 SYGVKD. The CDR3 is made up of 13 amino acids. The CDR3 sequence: CAIQLAAGQPQHF. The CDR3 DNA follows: TGTGCCATCCAGTTAGCGGCCGGGCAGCCCCAGCATTTT.

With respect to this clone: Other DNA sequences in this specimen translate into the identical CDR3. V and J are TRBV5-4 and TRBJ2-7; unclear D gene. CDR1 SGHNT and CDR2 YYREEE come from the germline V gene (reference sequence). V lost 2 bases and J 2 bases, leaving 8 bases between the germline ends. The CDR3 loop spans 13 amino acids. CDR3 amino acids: CASSFSPAYEQYF. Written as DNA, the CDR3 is TGTGCCAGCAGCTTCTCCCCTGCCTACGAGCAGTACTTC.

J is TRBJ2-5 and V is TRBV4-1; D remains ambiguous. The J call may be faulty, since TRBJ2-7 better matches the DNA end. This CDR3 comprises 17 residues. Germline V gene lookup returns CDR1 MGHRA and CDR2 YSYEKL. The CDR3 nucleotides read TGCGCCAGCAGCCAACCGGGTTACGCGGTAGCCTCCTACGAGCAGTACTTC. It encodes CASSQPGYAVASYEQYF.

CDR3 region: CASSQVHTEAFF. The CDR3 bases are TGCGCCAGCAGCCAAGTACACACTGAAGCTTTCTTT. The chain employs TRBV4-1 and TRBJ1-1; D not certain. Germline CDR1 reads MGHRA; CDR2 reads YSYEKL. Trimming shortened V by 1 base and J by 3 bases, and 3 bases separated the two germline ends. CDR3 length equals 12 residues.

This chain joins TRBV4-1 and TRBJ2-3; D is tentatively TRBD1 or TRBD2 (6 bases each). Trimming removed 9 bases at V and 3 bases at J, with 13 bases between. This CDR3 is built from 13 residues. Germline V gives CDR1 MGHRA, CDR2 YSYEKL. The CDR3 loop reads CASTGGPTDTQYF. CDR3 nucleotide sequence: TGCGCCAGTACCGGGGGCCCAACAGATACGCAGTATTTT.

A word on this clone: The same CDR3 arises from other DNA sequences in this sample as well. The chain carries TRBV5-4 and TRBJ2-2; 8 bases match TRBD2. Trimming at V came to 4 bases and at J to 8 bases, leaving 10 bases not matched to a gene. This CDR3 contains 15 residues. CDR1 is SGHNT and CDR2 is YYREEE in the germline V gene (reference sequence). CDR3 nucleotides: TGTGCCAGCAGCCCTACTAGCGGTGGGGCAGGGGAGCTGTTTTTT. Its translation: CASSPTSGGAGELFF. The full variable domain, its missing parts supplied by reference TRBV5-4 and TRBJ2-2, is ETGVTQSPTHLIKTRGQQVTLRCSSQSGHNTVSWYQQALGQGPQFIFQYYREEENGRGNFPPRFSGLQFPNYSSELNVNALELDDSALYLCASSPTSGGAGELFFGEGSRLTVL.

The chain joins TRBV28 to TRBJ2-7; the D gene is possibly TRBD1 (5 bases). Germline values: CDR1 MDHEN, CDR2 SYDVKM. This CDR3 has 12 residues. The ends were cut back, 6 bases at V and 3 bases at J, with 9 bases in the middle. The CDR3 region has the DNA TGTGCCAGCAGCGCAGGGTTCTACGAGCAGTACTTC. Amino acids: CASSAGFYEQYF.

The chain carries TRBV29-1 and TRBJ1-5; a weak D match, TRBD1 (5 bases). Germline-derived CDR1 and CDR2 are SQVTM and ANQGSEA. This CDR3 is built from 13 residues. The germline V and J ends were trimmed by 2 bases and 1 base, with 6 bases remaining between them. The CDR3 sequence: CSVEWDSNQPQHF. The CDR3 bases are TGCAGCGTTGAATGGGACAGCAATCAGCCCCAGCATTTT.

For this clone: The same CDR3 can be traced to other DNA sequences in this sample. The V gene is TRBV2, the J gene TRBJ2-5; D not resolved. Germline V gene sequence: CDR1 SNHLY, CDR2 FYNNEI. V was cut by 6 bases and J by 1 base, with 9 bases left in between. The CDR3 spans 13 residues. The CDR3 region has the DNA TGTGCCAGCAGCGAGGAAGTCCAAGAGACCCAGTACTTC. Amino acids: CASSEEVQETQYF.

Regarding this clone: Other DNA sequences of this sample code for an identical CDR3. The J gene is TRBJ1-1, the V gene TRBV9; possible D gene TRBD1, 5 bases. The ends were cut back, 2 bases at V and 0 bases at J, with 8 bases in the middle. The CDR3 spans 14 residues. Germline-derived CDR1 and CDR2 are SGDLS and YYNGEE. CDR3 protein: CASSVGEMNTEAFF. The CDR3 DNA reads TGTGCCAGCAGCGTGGGGGAGATGAACACTGAAGCTTTCTTT.

CDR3 loop: CASSGDRGSYYEQYF. The CDR3 bases are TGCGCCAGCAGCGGAGACAGGGGAAGCTACTACGAGCAGTACTTC. The rearrangement links TRBV5-1 to TRBJ2-7, with 8 positions matching TRBD1. The germline V gene encodes CDR1 SGHRS and CDR2 YFSETQ. The V segment lost 4 bases and the J segment 3 bases; nucleotides outside the gene matches: 9. The CDR3 contains 15 residues.

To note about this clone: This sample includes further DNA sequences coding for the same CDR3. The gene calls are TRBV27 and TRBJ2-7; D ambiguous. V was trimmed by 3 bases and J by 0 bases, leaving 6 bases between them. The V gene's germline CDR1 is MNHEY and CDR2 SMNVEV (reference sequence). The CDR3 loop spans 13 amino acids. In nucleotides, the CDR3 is TGTGCCAGCAGTTTCAAAATCTCCTACGAGCAGTACTTC. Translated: CASSFKISYEQYF.

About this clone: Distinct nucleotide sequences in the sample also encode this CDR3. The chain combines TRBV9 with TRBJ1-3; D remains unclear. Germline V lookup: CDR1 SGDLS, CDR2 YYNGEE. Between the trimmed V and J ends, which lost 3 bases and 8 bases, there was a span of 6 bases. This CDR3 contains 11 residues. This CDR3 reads CASSGGDTIYF. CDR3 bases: TGTGCCAGCAGCGGTGGGGACACCATATATTTT.

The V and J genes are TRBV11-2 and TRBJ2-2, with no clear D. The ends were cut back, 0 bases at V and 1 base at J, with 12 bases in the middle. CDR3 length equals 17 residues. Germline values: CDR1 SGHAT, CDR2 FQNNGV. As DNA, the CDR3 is TGTGCCAGCAGCTTAGAAGGGTTGGTCGGGAACACCGGGGAGCTGTTTTTT. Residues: CASSLEGLVGNTGELFF.

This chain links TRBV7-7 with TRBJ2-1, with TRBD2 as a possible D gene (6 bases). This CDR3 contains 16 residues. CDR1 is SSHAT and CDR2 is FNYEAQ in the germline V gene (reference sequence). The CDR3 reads CASAPTLGLAKNEQFF. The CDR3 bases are TGTGCTAGCGCACCTACTCTGGGGCTAGCGAAAAATGAGCAGTTCTTC.

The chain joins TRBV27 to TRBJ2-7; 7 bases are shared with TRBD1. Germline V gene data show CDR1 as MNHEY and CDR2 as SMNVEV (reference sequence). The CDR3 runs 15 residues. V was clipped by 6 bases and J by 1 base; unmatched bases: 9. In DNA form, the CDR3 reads TGTGCCAGCAGCCAAACAGGGGAACGTTCCTACGAGCAGTACTTC. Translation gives CASSQTGERSYEQYF.

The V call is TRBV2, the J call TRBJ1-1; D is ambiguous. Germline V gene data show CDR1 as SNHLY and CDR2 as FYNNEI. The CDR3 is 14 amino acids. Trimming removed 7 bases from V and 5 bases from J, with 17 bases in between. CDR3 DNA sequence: TGTGCCAGCAACGGAGGAGAGTGGGGAACTGAAGCTTTCTTT. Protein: CASNGGEWGTEAFF.

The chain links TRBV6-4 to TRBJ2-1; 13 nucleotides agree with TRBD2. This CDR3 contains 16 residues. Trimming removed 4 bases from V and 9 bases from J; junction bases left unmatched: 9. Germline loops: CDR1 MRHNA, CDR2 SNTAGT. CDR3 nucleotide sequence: TGTGCCAGCAGTGCCCGGGGGACTAGCGGGAAAAGTGAGCAGTTCTTC. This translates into CASSARGTSGKSEQFF.